Presented here are 23 T cell receptor beta chains from one specimen sequenced in a study of molecular identifiers for immune sequencing clone quantification. TCRdb recomputed calls from the PCR reads with MiXCR, one row per CDR3 protein. This repertoire shows around 460,000 distinct CDR3 sequences, 20% to 25% found once; its top ten account for 0.7% to 1%. The sequenced sample was naive CD8+ T cells from blood, with Jurkat cell RNA spiked in. Subset of the sample: FACS-sorted CD8+CD4-CCR7+CD45RA+ naive T cells. All receptors derive from a human donor in good health. Some libraries in this study had Jurkat cell RNA spiked in.

The chain has TRBV19 and TRBJ2-1, with 10 bases aligning to TRBD2. CDR1 and CDR2 (germline): LNHDA, SQIVND (reference sequence). With V trimmed by 3 bases and J by 6 bases, 8 bases remained unmatched. The CDR3 runs 16 residues. The CDR3 coding sequence is TGTGCCAGTAGTATTATTCTAGCGGGAGTGGTCAATGAGCAGTTCTTC. Its protein product is CASSIILAGVVNEQFF.

A note on this clonotype: Just one base apart from a much larger clone, this may be a read error. The rearrangement joins TRBV5-1 to TRBJ2-7, with D maybe TRBD2 (5 bases). Germline-derived CDR1 and CDR2 are SGHRS and YFSETQ. The CDR3 runs to 13 residues. Written as DNA, the CDR3 is TGCGCCAGCAGCTTGGATGCAGACTACGTGCAGTACTTC. It yields the protein CASSLDADYVQYF.

This clonotype was counted many times. The V and J genes are TRBV7-2 and TRBJ2-7; possible D gene TRBD2, 6 bases. V gave up 3 bases and J gave up 3 bases, with 15 bases separating them. Germline V lookup: CDR1 SGHTA, CDR2 FQGNSA. This CDR3 comprises 15 residues. The CDR3 loop is CASSFFLGRSYEQYF. The DNA of the CDR3 is TGTGCCAGCAGCTTCTTCCTCGGGAGAAGCTACGAGCAGTACTTC.

This clonotype was counted ten times or more. This chain connects TRBV6-2 or TRBV6-3 to TRBJ1-2; 7 bases map to TRBD1. After removal of 2 bases from V and 3 bases from J, the junction contained 6 bases not matched to a gene. CDR1 and CDR2 from the germline V gene are MNHEY and SVGEGT. This CDR3 comprises 15 residues. CDR3 DNA sequence: TGTGCCAGCAGTTACCGGGGACAGCTCCACTATGGCTACACCTTC. Translated: CASSYRGQLHYGYTF.

The rearrangement joins TRBV2 to TRBJ2-7; D is unclear. Trimming shortened V by 3 bases and J by 0 bases, and 9 bases separated the two germline ends. Looked up from germline, CDR1 is SNHLY and CDR2 is FYNNEI. CDR3 length equals 14 residues. CDR3 sequence reads: CASSDAVLSYEQYF. The CDR3 DNA is TGTGCCAGCAGTGATGCGGTCCTCTCCTACGAGCAGTACTTC.

This clonotype was observed at least ten times. This rearrangement joins TRBV6-5 to TRBJ2-2, with 9 bases that match TRBD1. Germline V lookup: CDR1 MNHEY, CDR2 SVGAGI. The length of the CDR3 is 21 residues. V was pared by 3 bases and J by 6 bases, with 23 bases of the junction left unmatched. The CDR3 region has the DNA TGTGCCAGCAGTTATCCCAGAAAGTGGGGAGCGGGACAGGGATCGGCCGGGGAGCTGTTTTTT. Its translation: CASSYPRKWGAGQGSAGELFF.

As DNA, the CDR3 is TGTGCCAGTAGTATCGGCTCCGGAGTTAATCACTTCTACGAGCAGTACTTC. Translating it yields CASSIGSGVNHFYEQYF. The J gene is TRBJ2-7, the V gene TRBV19; D gene uncertain. The CDR3 runs 17 residues. The germline V and J ends were trimmed by 3 bases and 3 bases, with 21 bases remaining between them. Germline CDR1 and CDR2: LNHDA and SQIVND (reference sequence).

This clonotype has more than one count but fewer than ten. CDR3 nucleotides: TGTGCCAGCAGGGGTACAGGGAATCCCTACGAGCAGTACTTC. Encoded protein: CASRGTGNPYEQYF. The rearrangement links TRBV6-5 to TRBJ2-7, with D possibly being TRBD1 (6 bases). Trimming removed 6 bases from V and 2 bases from J, with 14 bases in between. The CDR3 has 14 residues. The germline CDR1 and CDR2 sequences are MNHEY and SVGAGI.

There are a few counts of this clonotype. The gene calls are TRBV19 and TRBJ1-1; tentative D call: TRBD1 (5 bases). Per the germline V gene, CDR1 is LNHDA and CDR2 is SQIVND (reference sequence). V shed 7 bases and J shed 7 bases, with 13 bases lying between them. There are 12 residues in the CDR3. In nucleotides, the CDR3 is TGTGCCAGTAAAGAGGGGTCGAGTGAAGCTTTCTTT. This sequence encodes CASKEGSSEAFF.

In this sample, this clonotype turned up once. The chain couples TRBV28 to TRBJ2-7; weak D call: TRBD1 (5 bases). V was cut by 8 bases and J by 0 bases, with 17 bases left in between. The V gene's germline CDR1 is MDHEN and CDR2 SYDVKM. The CDR3 is 15 residues long. The CDR3 nucleotides read TGTGCCAGCGGTTCCCACCAGGGTTTCTCCTACGAGCAGTACTTC. Encoded protein: CASGSHQGFSYEQYF.

With respect to this clonotype: A much larger clone is a single base away; this may be a read error. The genes are TRBV12-3 or TRBV12-4 and TRBJ1-4; weak D call: TRBD1 (6 bases). Trimming stripped 5 bases from V and 7 bases from J, with 14 bases between. The CDR3 contains 14 residues. The CDR3 DNA is TGTGCCAGCAGTACCGCAGGGGTGGGTGAAAAACTGTTTTTT. Amino acid sequence: CASSTAGVGEKLFF.

This clonotype was picked up a small number of times. V usage is TRBV27 and J usage is TRBJ1-1, with 7 nucleotides matching TRBD1. V was pared by 7 bases and J by 4 bases, with 9 bases of the junction left unmatched. CDR3 size: 14 residues. Germline CDR1 and CDR2: MNHEY and SMNVEV (reference sequence). In nucleotides, the CDR3 is TGTGCCAGCAAGACGAGTCAGGGGGGCACTGAAGCTTTCTTT. Its protein is CASKTSQGGTEAFF.

The CDR3 reads CASSQEVAAVGTDTQYF. The CDR3, as DNA: TGTGCCAGCAGCCAAGAGGTGGCGGCGGTAGGCACAGATACGCAGTATTTT. The rearrangement uses TRBV3-1 and TRBJ2-3; unclear D gene. The CDR3 runs to 17 residues. With 0 bases removed from V and 1 base from J, the gap between germline ends came to 14 bases. The V gene's germline CDR1 is LGHDT and CDR2 YNNKEL (reference sequence).

This chain uses TRBV19 with TRBJ2-4; tentative D call: TRBD1 (6 bases). V was cut by 1 base and J by 6 bases, with 13 bases left in between. The CDR3 contains 15 residues. Germline loops: CDR1 LNHDA, CDR2 SQIVND (reference sequence). Written as DNA, the CDR3 is TGTGCCAGTAGTATAGGAGTCGGGACACTAAACATTCAGTACTTC. It translates to CASSIGVGTLNIQYF.

In the case of this clonotype: It may be a read error: a sequence one base away is much more abundant. The CDR3 is CASSLVTNAEAFF. The CDR3 DNA follows: TGTGCCAGCAGCTTAGTAACGAACGCTGAAGCTTTCTTT. The chain combines TRBV7-9 with TRBJ1-1; no clear D gene. This CDR3 is built from 13 residues. Germline assignment: CDR1 SEHNR and CDR2 FQNEAQ (reference sequence).

This clonotype was found many times. The chain uses TRBV28 and TRBJ1-5; no clear D. V lost 3 bases, J lost 4 bases, and 19 bases lay in between. The CDR3 consists of 17 residues. CDR1 is MDHEN and CDR2 is SYDVKM in the germline V gene. The CDR3 sequence is CASSLKVTGTRNQPQHF. The CDR3 region has the DNA TGTGCCAGCAGTTTGAAAGTAACGGGTACGAGGAATCAGCCCCAGCATTTT.

With respect to this clonotype: Germline and junction disagree at one end, which may indicate a read error. The V and J genes are TRBV5-3 and TRBJ2-5, with no clear D. TRBV5-3 is treated as an ORF (open reading frame) with a function not yet certain. There are 15 residues in the CDR3. CDR3 sequence: CASSLLVQPQETQYF. In DNA form, the CDR3 reads TGTGCCAGCAGCTTGCTTGTACAGCCCCAAGAGACCCAGTACTTC.

Of note for this clonotype: Relative to the germline gene, one junction end is altered; a read error may explain this. This rearrangement joins TRBV9 to TRBJ2-2; 10 bases are a match to TRBD2. The CDR3 is made up of 18 amino acids. CDR1 and CDR2 from the germline V gene are SGDLS and YYNGEE. The DNA for the CDR3 is TGTGCCAGCAGCTCCCAAGCAGCGGGAGGGATTCTCACCGGGGAGCTGTCTTTT. Amino acid sequence: CASSSQAAGGILTGELSF.

A remark on this clonotype: An end of the junction differs from the germline gene, which may be a read error. The chain uses TRBV7-6 and TRBJ2-7, with no clear D. Germline V lookup: CDR1 SGHVS, CDR2 FNYEAQ. The CDR3 is 12 residues long. This CDR3 is CASSLGYYEQCF. In DNA, the CDR3 is TGTGCCAGCAGCTTAGGTTACTACGAGCAGTGCTTC.

The V and J genes are TRBV19 and TRBJ2-1; D is unclear. There are 14 residues in the CDR3. Germline assignment: CDR1 LNHDA and CDR2 SQIVND (reference sequence). V gave up 4 bases and J gave up 0 bases, with 7 bases separating them. CDR3 nucleotides: TGTGCCAGTAGTAATTGGGACTCCTACAATGAGCAGTTCTTC. It specifies CASSNWDSYNEQFF.

This clonotype has ten or more counts. This chain joins TRBV30 and TRBJ2-3; D may be TRBD1 or TRBD2 (5 bases each). CDR1 and CDR2 from the germline V gene are GTSNPN and SVGIG (reference sequence). V shed 4 bases and J shed 0 bases, with 11 bases lying between them. The CDR3 runs to 14 residues. The CDR3 loop is CAWTTGLSTDTQYF. The DNA of the CDR3 is TGTGCCTGGACCACAGGACTGAGCACAGATACGCAGTATTTT.

The chain combines TRBV20-1 with TRBJ1-6; D might be TRBD1 (6 bases). CDR3 length: 16 amino acids. Germline loops: CDR1 DFQATT, CDR2 SNEGSKA (reference sequence). V gave up 4 bases and J gave up 8 bases, with 21 bases separating them. The CDR3 DNA follows: TGCAGTGCTACGCAGGTGGAACAGGGTTTTGATTCACCCCTCCACTTT. This encodes CSATQVEQGFDSPLHF.

A note on this clonotype: Being one base from a much bigger clone, this may be a read error. This chain uses TRBV3-1 with TRBJ1-5, with a weak D call TRBD1 (5 bases). This CDR3 spans 14 amino acids. CDR1 and CDR2 (germline): LGHDT, YNNKEL (reference sequence). The CDR3 reads CASNQGAANQPQHF. CDR3 sequence (DNA): TGTGCCAGCAACCAAGGGGCAGCCAATCAGCCCCAGCATTTT.